The entry below gives a single T cell receptor beta chain sequence along with its context. Its antigen is still unknown. Healthy bone marrow donors made up the donor group. The PCR contained 60 Vbeta and 13 Jbeta primers. Only in-frame clones appear in the TCRdb table, and some are missing; sequencing was by immunoSEQ multiplex PCR. Of tens of thousands of clones in the sample, roughly 67% were seen once. The data originate from a study of cytomegalovirus exposure and HLA in healthy donors. General study findings and limits: Researchers had no immune exposure information except CMV serostatus available.

Trimming took 6 bases from V and 5 from J; bases not matched to a gene: 5. Per germline, CDR1 SQVTM and CDR2 ANQGSEA. This CDR3 spans 12 amino acids. The chain couples TRBV29-1 to TRBJ1-2; the match to TRBD1 covers 8 bases. Source material: PBMCs. The sequence came from a boy aged 10-17 years in good health and CMV-seropositive. The CDR3: CSVERQGYGYTF. CDR3 sequence (DNA): TGCAGCGTGGAACGACAGGGGTATGGCTACACCTTC.